The 2 T cell receptor beta chains below all came from one sample that was sequenced in a study of cytomegalovirus exposure and HLA in healthy donors. PCR employed 60 Vbeta and 13 Jbeta primers. Sequencing used immunoSEQ multiplex PCR; TCRdb keeps in-frame clones, though not all of them. The sample yields roughly 150,000 clones, 80% seen once. The sample consisted of PBMCs. The receptor source for this set is a man aged 30-40 years in good health and CMV-seronegative.

This clone was seen just once. An end of the junction differs from the germline gene, which may be a read error. V gene TRBV7-9 combines with J gene TRBJ2-7; D perhaps matches TRBD1 (6 bases). The CDR3 runs 16 residues. Germline V gives CDR1 SEHNR, CDR2 FQNEAQ (reference sequence). CDR3 sequence (DNA): TGTTCCAGCAGCGATACAGGGTTCGATAGCTCCTACGAGCAGTACTTC. Amino acids: CSSSDTGFDSSYEQYF.

This CDR3 reads CASSLPGDTQYF. The DNA for the CDR3 is TGTGCCAGCAGTCTTCCCGGAGATACGCAGTATTTT. The genes are TRBV6-5 and TRBJ2-3; no reliable D call. Germline assignment: CDR1 MNHEY and CDR2 SVGAGI. The CDR3 runs to 12 residues. Trimming removed 5 bases at V and 5 bases at J, with 8 bases between.